A selection of T cell receptor beta chains follows, all from one sample in a study of cytomegalovirus exposure and HLA in healthy donors. The protocol was immunoSEQ multiplex PCR, while the TCRdb copy is restricted to in-frame clones and leaves out a portion. The sample carries roughly 180,000 clones, around 75% recorded once. What was sequenced was PBMCs. The receptors shown here come from a woman in her twenties or thirties in good health and CMV-seropositive. Both conserved end residues are part of each CDR3. D genes are given only for firm matches.

CDR3 DNA,CDR3 protein,V gene,D gene,J gene
TGCGCCAGCAGCCTGCGGGGGAACACTGAAGCTTTCTTT,CASSLRGNTEAFF,TRBV4-1,NA,TRBJ1-1
TGCGCCAGCAGCTTGGGTGGGGGCCGGGACTATGGCTACACCTTC,CASSLGGGRDYGYTF,TRBV5-1,NA,TRBJ1-2
TGTGCCAGCAGTGACCCGGGACAGGGGGCCTACGAGCAGTACTTC,CASSDPGQGAYEQYF,TRBV6-1,TRBD1,TRBJ2-7
TGCGCCAGCAGCTTGGGGGGACTAGCGGGAGATAGGATGGAGACCCAGTACTTC,CASSLGGLAGDRMETQYF,TRBV5-1,TRBD2,TRBJ2-5
TGCGCCAGCAGCTTGGAGGGGAACCGCGAGCAGTACTTC,CASSLEGNREQYF,TRBV5-1,NA,TRBJ2-7
TGTGCCAGCTCATGGACAGGGGCGAACACTGAAGCTTTCTTT,CASSWTGANTEAFF,TRBV2,TRBD1,TRBJ1-1
TGCGCCAGCAGCTTGGTGCGGGGACAGGGGAGCGCTGAAGCTTTCTTT,CASSLVRGQGSAEAFF,TRBV5-1,TRBD1,TRBJ1-1
TGTGCCAGCAGTTTAGCGGGCAGCACAGATACGCAGTATTTT,CASSLAGSTDTQYF,TRBV28,NA,TRBJ2-3
TGCGCCAGCAGCTTGGTGGGGAAACTAGCGGGAGCGGGTTCCTACGAGCAGTACTTC,CASSLVGKLAGAGSYEQYF,TRBV5-1,TRBD2,TRBJ2-7
TGTGCCAGAAGCTTGTGGGTGGACTCAACTTCTGGGGCCAACGTCCTGACTTTC,CARSLWVDSTSGANVLTF,TRBV5-3,NA,TRBJ2-6